Listed below are T cell receptor beta chains from one sample, sequenced in a study of T cell changes during pregnancy in multiple sclerosis. TCRdb keeps only in-frame clones here, not all; method: immunoSEQ multiplex PCR. The table lists about 81,000 clones, about 94% of them singletons. Sequenced material: peripheral blood, taken in the third trimester of pregnancy. The receptors stem from a female donor with multiple sclerosis, enrolled in a pregnancy study. Each CDR3 is given with its conserved first and last residue. Each record gives: J gene, V gene, D gene, clone size, CDR3 DNA, CDR3 protein. The D gene is left open where the match is weak. Some rows mark clone size as missing; the rest say once, few, many or name a class of expanded clone.

>TRBJ1-4|TRBV6-6|.|.
TGTGCCAGCAGTTACGGGTCAGGTGAATCCGCGGAAAAACTGTTTTTT
CASSYGSGESAEKLFF
>TRBJ2-1|TRBV9|TRBD2|.
TGTGCCAGCAGCCATGGGGGGGGGAATGAGCAGTTCTTC
CASSHGGGNEQFF
>TRBJ1-4|TRBV5-6|.|.
TGTGCCAGCAGCTTGGTCCAGGGTAAGGGTAATGAAAAACTGTTTTTT
CASSLVQGKGNEKLFF
>TRBJ1-6|TRBV18|.|once
TGTGCCAGCTCCCCGAGTGGCGACAGGTATTCACCCCTCCACTTT
CASSPSGDRYSPLHF
>TRBJ1-3|TRBV27|.|.
TGTGCCAGCAGTTTATCGCGGGAGAGCTCTGGAAACACCATATATTTT
CASSLSRESSGNTIYF
>TRBJ1-2|TRBV7-8|.|.
TGTGCCAGCAGCTTAGCAGGGGCAGGGTCGGCGTATGGCTACACCTTC
CASSLAGAGSAYGYTF
>TRBJ1-4|TRBV19|TRBD1|.
TGTGCCAGTAGTAGGCGGATACAGGGGGAGGCTGAAAAACTGTTTTTT
CASSRRIQGEAEKLFF
>TRBJ1-2|TRBV14|.|.
TGTGCCAGCAGCCAAGCGGACACTTATGGCTACACCTTC
CASSQADTYGYTF
>TRBJ1-6|TRBV7-9|TRBD1|.
TGTGCCAGCAGCCCCACCGGGGACAGGAGTTCACCCCTCCACTTT
CASSPTGDRSSPLHF
>TRBJ2-4|TRBV13|TRBD2|.
TGTGCCAGCAGCTCCGGACTAGCGGGGACCAAAAACATTCAGTACTTC
CASSSGLAGTKNIQYF
>TRBJ1-4|TRBV30|TRBD1|.
TGTGCCTGTGACAGGGGTAATGAAAAACTGTTTTTT
CACDRGNEKLFF
>TRBJ1-3|TRBV11-2|TRBD1|.
TGTGCCAGCAGCCCCCTCCCAGGGGGAAGCTCTGGAAACACCATATATTTT
CASSPLPGGSSGNTIYF
>TRBJ2-7|TRBV6-1|TRBD1|.
TGTGCCAGCAGTTTAGAGGACAGGGTGGCCTACGAGCAGTACTTC
CASSLEDRVAYEQYF
>TRBJ2-7|TRBV11-2|.|.
TGTGCCAGCAGCTACCGGGAGACGCAGTACTTC
CASSYRETQYF
>TRBJ2-1|TRBV7-2|.|.
TGTGCCAGCACCCGACAGGCAAGGGACAATGAGCAGTTCTTC
CASTRQARDNEQFF
>TRBJ1-2|TRBV6-5|.|.
TGTGCCAGCAGTTACGGGGGGGAGGACTATGGCTACACCTTC
CASSYGGEDYGYTF
>TRBJ2-1|TRBV27|.|.
TGTGCCAGCAGTTTACGGGGTGTCTCCTACAATGAGCAGTTCTTC
CASSLRGVSYNEQFF
>TRBJ2-7|TRBV7-6|.|.
TGTGCCAGCAGCCCCACAGGGTACGAGCAGTACTTC
CASSPTGYEQYF
>TRBJ1-1|TRBV19|.|.
TGTGCCAGTAGCCTGACAGTTAGATCGAACACTGAAGCTTTCTTT
CASSLTVRSNTEAFF
>TRBJ1-4|TRBV27|TRBD1|once
TGTGCCAGCAGTACCCTAGGGGACAGTCAGAATGAAAAACTGTTTTTT
CASSTLGDSQNEKLFF
>TRBJ2-6|TRBV5-1|TRBD1|.
TGCGCCAGCAGCTCCGGACAGGAAAAGATATCTGGGGCCAACGTCCTGACTTTC
CASSSGQEKISGANVLTF
>TRBJ2-7|TRBV4-1|TRBD2|.
TGCGCCAGCAGCCAAGTTGCGAGTAAAGGCGGGGGCTCCTACGAGCAGTACTTC
CASSQVASKGGGSYEQYF
>TRBJ1-5|TRBV5-1|TRBD1|.
TGCGCCAGCAGCTTGGGGGACAGGTTGGGGGAACAGCCCCAGCATTTT
CASSLGDRLGEQPQHF
>TRBJ1-1|TRBV6-1|TRBD1|.
TGTGCCAGTCGGACAGGGAACCTCCTGAACACTGAAGCTTTCTTT
CASRTGNLLNTEAFF
>TRBJ2-3|TRBV6-1|TRBD2|.
TGTGCCAGCAGTTTGGGACTAGCGGTCGATACGCAGTATTTT
CASSLGLAVDTQYF
>TRBJ1-4|TRBV5-6|TRBD1|.
TGTGCCAGCAGCCACACCGGGACAGCAACTAATGAAAAACTGTTTTTT
CASSHTGTATNEKLFF
>TRBJ2-7|TRBV6-5|.|.
TGTGCCAGCAGTTACCGGGGGACGGCCCTCTCCTACGAGCAGTACTTC
CASSYRGTALSYEQYF
>TRBJ1-4|TRBV6-4|.|.
TGTGCCAGCAGTGTCGGGAGGGTTGAACTGTTTTTT
CASSVGRVELFF
>TRBJ2-1|TRBV5-4|TRBD2|.
TGTGCCAGCAGCCCGCAGAGCGGGGAATCCGATGAGCAGTTCTTC
CASSPQSGESDEQFF
>TRBJ1-1|TRBV11-2|TRBD1|.
TGTGCCAGCAGCTTACTGACAGGGGGCATTTTCACTGAAGCTTTCTTT
CASSLLTGGIFTEAFF
>TRBJ1-2|TRBV11-1|.|.
TGTGCCAGCAGCTTAGGACCAGGGGATGGCTACACCTTC
CASSLGPGDGYTF